This TCR beta chain was profiled in a study of T-cell memory formation after mild COVID-19. Whole-study context: TCR clusters showed largely donor specificity. Study observations and caveats: Largely, contracting CD4+ clones fell within CM and EM, and contracting CD8+ clones within EMRA.

Details on this clonotype: The antigen is undetermined.

Libraries for TCRalpha and TCRbeta carried sample barcodes and unique molecular identifiers via 5'RACE. A single record per CDR3 protein comes from TCRdb applying MiXCR to the 5' RACE reads. The sample contains some 290,000 distinct CDR3 sequences, roughly 15% of which appear only once. With V trimmed by 3 bases and J by 3 bases, 10 bases remained unmatched. CDR1 and CDR2 from the germline V gene are DFQATT and SNEGSKA (reference sequence). This CDR3 comprises 15 residues. The sequencing sample was made of PBMCs or a T cell subset sorted from them (not recorded which). J is TRBJ2-7 and V is TRBV20-1, with TRBD2 matching over 8 bases. The sequence was collected from a man younger than 30 who had mild COVID-19 (a few samples of this study predate the infection). Cell type and time point are not known. The CDR3 is CSARTRGGFFYEQYV. Here the CDR3 DNA reads TGCAGTGCTAGGACCCGGGGGGGGTTCTTCTACGAGCAGTACGTC.